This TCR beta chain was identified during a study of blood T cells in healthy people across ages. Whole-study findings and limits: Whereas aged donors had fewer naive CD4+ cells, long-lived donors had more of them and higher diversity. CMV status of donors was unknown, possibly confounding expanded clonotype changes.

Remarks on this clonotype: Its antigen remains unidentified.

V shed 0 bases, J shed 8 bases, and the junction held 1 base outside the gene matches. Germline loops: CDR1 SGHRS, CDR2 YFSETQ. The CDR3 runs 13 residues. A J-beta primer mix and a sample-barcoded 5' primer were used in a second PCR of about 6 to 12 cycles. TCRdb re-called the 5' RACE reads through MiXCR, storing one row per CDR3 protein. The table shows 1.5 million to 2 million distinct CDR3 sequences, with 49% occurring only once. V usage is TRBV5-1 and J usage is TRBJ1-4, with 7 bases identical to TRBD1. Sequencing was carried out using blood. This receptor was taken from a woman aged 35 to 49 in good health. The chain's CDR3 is CASSLEGAEKLFF. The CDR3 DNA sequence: TGCGCCAGCAGCTTGGAGGGGGCGGAAAAACTGTTTTTT.